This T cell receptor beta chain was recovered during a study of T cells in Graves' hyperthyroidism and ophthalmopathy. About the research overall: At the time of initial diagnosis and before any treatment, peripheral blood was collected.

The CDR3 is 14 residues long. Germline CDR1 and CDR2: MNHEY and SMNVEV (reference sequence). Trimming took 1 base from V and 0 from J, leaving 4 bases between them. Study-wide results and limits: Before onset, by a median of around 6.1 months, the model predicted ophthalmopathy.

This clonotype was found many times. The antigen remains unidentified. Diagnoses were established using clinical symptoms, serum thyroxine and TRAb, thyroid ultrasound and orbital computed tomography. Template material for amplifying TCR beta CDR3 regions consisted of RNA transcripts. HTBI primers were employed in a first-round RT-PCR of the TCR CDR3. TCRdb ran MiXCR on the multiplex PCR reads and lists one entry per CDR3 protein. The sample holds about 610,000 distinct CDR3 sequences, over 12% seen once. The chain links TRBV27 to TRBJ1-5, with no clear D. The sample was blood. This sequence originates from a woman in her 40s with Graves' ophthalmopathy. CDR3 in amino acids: CASSLLSSNQPQHF. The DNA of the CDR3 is TGTGCCAGCAGTTTATTAAGTAGCAATCAGCCCCAGCATTTT.